The 20 T cell receptor beta chains below all came from one sample that was sequenced in a study of shared T cell receptors in the human thymus. Clones were sequenced by immunoSEQ multiplex PCR, and TCRdb holds only the in-frame ones, with some missing. The top ten clones hold about 0.014% of a sample with just under 550,000 clones, approximately 78% of them seen once. The sample was also reused in another study, on human thymus T cells.

Sample: thymocytes. These TCRs come from a boy younger than two with a congenital heart defect.

This sequence joins TRBV30 and TRBJ1-5; TRBD1 agrees at 10 bases. V trimming: 0 bases; J trimming: 2 bases; junction bases outside the gene matches: 1. Germline V CDR1 and CDR2: GTSNPN, SVGIG (reference sequence). The CDR3 loop spans 15 amino acids. The CDR3 nucleotides are TGTGCCTGGAGTGTAGGGACAGGGGGCAATCAGCCCCAGCATTTT. Amino acid sequence: CAWSVGTGGNQPQHF.

This sequence joins TRBV12-5 and TRBJ2-5, with TRBD1 as a possible D gene (7 bases). Germline assignment: CDR1 LGHNT and CDR2 FRNRAP. Trimming took off 1 base at V and 7 bases at J, with 28 bases between the two ends. This CDR3 comprises 19 residues. The CDR3, as DNA: TGTGCTAGTGGTTTGGCCCCATTGGGAGCCTCCCAGGGGGGATGGACCCAGTACTTC. Protein product: CASGLAPLGASQGGWTQYF.

Regarding this clone: The sample contains more than one DNA sequence encoding this CDR3. The V and J genes are TRBV29-1 and TRBJ2-3; D is possibly TRBD2 (6 bases). The CDR3 length is 14 residues. Germline V CDR1 and CDR2: SQVTM, ANQGSEA. Trimming took off 2 bases at V and 1 base at J, with 10 bases between the two ends. CDR3 loop: CSVETSRRTDTQYF. The CDR3 DNA sequence: TGCAGCGTTGAAACTAGCCGGCGCACAGATACGCAGTATTTT.

The genes are TRBV28 and TRBJ2-2; TRBD2 matches at 14 bases. The CDR3 runs to 19 residues. Unmatched junction bases numbered 10, after V lost 7 bases and J lost 0 bases. In germline, CDR1 is MDHEN, CDR2 SYDVKM. This CDR3 is CASTGTSGRTPTNTGELFF. In DNA, the CDR3 is TGTGCCAGCACCGGGACTAGCGGGAGAACCCCTACGAACACCGGGGAGCTGTTTTTT.

The chain has TRBV4-2 and TRBJ2-2, with TRBD2 as a possible D gene (6 bases). The CDR3 runs 17 residues. Germline-derived CDR1 and CDR2 are LGHNA and YNFKEQ. V was pared by 4 bases and J by 2 bases, with 17 bases between. The CDR3 nucleotides read TGTGCCAGCAGCCCCAGCATCAGCGGACTAAACACCGGGGAGCTGTTTTTT. Its translation: CASSPSISGLNTGELFF.

The V and J genes are TRBV27 and TRBJ2-5; D perhaps matches TRBD2 (5 bases). Germline-derived CDR1 and CDR2 are MNHEY and SMNVEV (reference sequence). V was shortened by 4 bases and J by 2 bases, with 8 bases between the two germline ends. The CDR3 sequence is 13 residues long. The CDR3 nucleotides read TGTGCCAGCAGTTCCGGAGGTCAAGAGACCCAGTACTTC. It translates to CASSSGGQETQYF.

This chain connects TRBV9 to TRBJ2-7; 10 bases fit TRBD2. The J segment lost 7 bases and the V segment lost 4 bases, leaving 17 bases of the junction unmatched. The CDR3 totals 17 residues. CDR1 and CDR2 from the germline V gene are SGDLS and YYNGEE. This chain's CDR3 is CASSRGASGRSLREQYF. The CDR3 DNA sequence: TGTGCCAGCAGCCGGGGAGCTAGCGGGAGATCTTTGCGGGAGCAGTACTTC.

A single count supports this clone. This chain uses TRBV7-9 with TRBJ2-7; D might be TRBD1 (5 bases). The CDR3 length is 15 residues. Germline CDR1 reads SEHNR; CDR2 reads FQNEAQ (reference sequence). V was clipped by 1 base and J by 1 base, with 11 bases between them. This CDR3 is CASSLVAGNSYEQYF. For the CDR3, the DNA is TGTGCCAGCAGCTTAGTTGCAGGGAATTCCTACGAGCAGTACTTC.

This clone came up once. At the DNA level, this CDR3 is encoded by other sequences in the same sample as well. The rearrangement links TRBV4-3 to TRBJ2-2, with TRBD2 as a possible D gene (5 bases). V was trimmed by 0 bases and J by 3 bases, leaving 8 bases between them. The CDR3 is 15 residues long. Per the germline V gene, CDR1 is LGHNA and CDR2 is YSLEER. CDR3 protein: CASSQDRGDTGELFF. The CDR3 DNA reads as TGCGCCAGCAGCCAAGATCGGGGAGACACCGGGGAGCTGTTTTTT.

V and J are TRBV15 and TRBJ2-2, with 8 bases aligning to TRBD1. V was clipped by 3 bases and J by 7 bases; unmatched bases: 4. The germline CDR1 and CDR2 sequences are LNHNV and YYDKDF (reference sequence). CDR3 length equals 14 residues. DNA for the CDR3: TGTGCCACCAGCAGGACAGGGGAGATCGGGGAGCTGTTTTTT. Translating gives CATSRTGEIGELFF.

The CDR3 loop is CASSLGGGLPMNEQFF. The CDR3 DNA reads as TGTGCCAGCAGCTTAGGGGGGGGACTACCCATGAATGAGCAGTTCTTC. V usage is TRBV7-6 and J usage is TRBJ2-1; 7 nucleotides match TRBD2. In germline, CDR1 is SGHVS, CDR2 FNYEAQ. J lost 7 bases, V lost 1 base, and 10 bases had no gene match. The CDR3 has 16 amino acids. Full variable domain (missing parts from reference TRBV7-6 and TRBJ2-1): GAGVSQSPRYKVTKRGQDVALRCDPISGHVSLYWYRQALGQGPEFLTYFNYEAQQDKSGLPNDRFSAERPEGSISTLTIQRTEQRDSAMYRCASSLGGGLPMNEQFFGPGTRLTVL.

This clone was detected only a few times. The chain employs TRBV7-2 and TRBJ2-3; 7 nucleotides align to TRBD1. The V gene end was trimmed by 8 bases and the J gene end by 4 bases; junction bases not matched to a gene: 15. Germline CDR1 and CDR2: SGHTA and FQGNSA. There are 16 residues in the CDR3. CDR3 protein: CASGDRQGKGPDTQYF. The DNA of the CDR3 is TGTGCCAGCGGGGACCGACAGGGAAAAGGGCCAGATACGCAGTATTTT.

This clone was counted once. This chain uses TRBV7-9 with TRBJ2-1; possible D gene TRBD2, 5 bases. CDR1 is SEHNR and CDR2 is FQNEAQ in the germline V gene (reference sequence). Trimming pared 2 bases from V and 0 bases from J, leaving 11 bases between. CDR3 length: 16 residues. CDR3 loop: CASSLRTSSSYNEQFF. CDR3 nucleotide sequence: TGTGCCAGCAGCTTAAGGACTTCCAGCTCCTACAATGAGCAGTTCTTC.

The chain carries TRBV4-3 and TRBJ2-1; possible D gene TRBD2, 6 bases. V was shortened by 3 bases and J by 1 base, with 13 bases between the two germline ends. CDR3 length equals 16 residues. Germline CDR1 is LGHNA and CDR2 is YSLEER. The CDR3 coding sequence is TGCGCCAGCAGCCAGGATACTAGCCAGTCCTACAATGAGCAGTTCTTC. It yields the protein CASSQDTSQSYNEQFF.

This clone was observed a few times. The rearrangement joins TRBV11-3 to TRBJ2-5; D unresolved. This CDR3 contains 14 residues. Trimming shortened V by 1 base and J by 4 bases, and 10 bases separated the two germline ends. The germline V gene encodes CDR1 SGHNT and CDR2 YENEEA. The CDR3 region has the DNA TGTGCCAGCAGCTTAGGAGCCTTGGTAGAGACCCAGTACTTC. This codes for CASSLGALVETQYF.

This clone showed up just a few times. This rearrangement joins TRBV4-3 to TRBJ1-5, with D perhaps matching TRBD1 (6 bases). V lost 1 base to trimming and J lost 4 bases, with 11 bases between them. The germline V gene encodes CDR1 LGHNA and CDR2 YSLEER. This CDR3 is built from 15 residues. CDR3 in amino acids: CASSQARDKNQPQHF. As DNA, the CDR3 is TGCGCCAGCAGCCAAGCCAGGGACAAAAATCAGCCCCAGCATTTT.

This sequence joins TRBV4-2 and TRBJ2-2; 12 bases are a match to TRBD2. The germline V gene encodes CDR1 LGHNA and CDR2 YNFKEQ. The CDR3 is 16 amino acids. V lost 1 base to trimming and J lost 4 bases; unmatched junction nucleotides: 1. In DNA form, the CDR3 reads TGTGCCAGCAGCCAAGGACTAGCGGGAGCCACCGGGGAGCTGTTTTTT. Protein: CASSQGLAGATGELFF.

This chain's CDR3 is CASSLSSGRDQETQYF. The CDR3 DNA is TGTGCCAGCAGTTTATCTAGCGGGAGAGACCAAGAGACCCAGTACTTC. The chain combines TRBV28 with TRBJ2-5, with 10 bases that match TRBD2. The CDR3 consists of 16 residues. J was trimmed by 0 bases and V by 1 base; bases with no gene match: 2. The germline V gene has CDR1 MDHEN and CDR2 SYDVKM.

The rearrangement links TRBV6-5 to TRBJ1-3; weak D call: TRBD1 (5 bases). The CDR3 is made up of 15 amino acids. The V gene lost 6 bases and the J gene lost 0 bases, with 12 bases spanning the gap. Germline values: CDR1 MNHEY, CDR2 SVGAGI. As DNA, the CDR3 is TGTGCCAGCAGGGGCAGGGTAGACTCTGGAAACACCATATATTTT. Its protein is CASRGRVDSGNTIYF.

V is TRBV28 and J is TRBJ1-6, with 7 bases identical to TRBD1. V lost 2 bases, J lost 0 bases, and 10 bases stayed unmatched. The CDR3 covers 19 residues. The V gene's germline CDR1 is MDHEN and CDR2 SYDVKM. The CDR3 spells CASSLIGGGTVSYNSPLHF. CDR3 DNA sequence: TGTGCCAGCAGTTTAATTGGGGGCGGGACAGTCTCCTATAATTCACCCCTCCACTTT.